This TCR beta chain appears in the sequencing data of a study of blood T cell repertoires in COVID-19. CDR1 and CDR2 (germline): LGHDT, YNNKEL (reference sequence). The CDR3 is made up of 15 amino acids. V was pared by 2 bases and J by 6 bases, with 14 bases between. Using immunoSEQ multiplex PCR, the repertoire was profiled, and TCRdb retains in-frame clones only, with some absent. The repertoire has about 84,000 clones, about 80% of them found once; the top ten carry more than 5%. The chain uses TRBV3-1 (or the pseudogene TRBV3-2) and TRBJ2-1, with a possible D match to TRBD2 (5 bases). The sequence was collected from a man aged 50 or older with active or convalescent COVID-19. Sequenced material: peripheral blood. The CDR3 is CASSQFEGLGNEQFF. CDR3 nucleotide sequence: TGTGCCAGCAGCCAATTCGAGGGTCTGGGCAATGAGCAGTTCTTC.